The T cell receptor beta chain described here comes from a study of blood T cell repertoires in COVID-19. The protocol was immunoSEQ multiplex PCR, while the TCRdb copy is restricted to in-frame clones and leaves out a portion. The top ten clones hold around 3.4% of a sample with about 250,000 clones, over 65% of them seen once. Germline V gives CDR1 MNHEY, CDR2 SMNVEV (reference sequence). V trimming: 4 bases; J trimming: 6 bases; junction bases outside the gene matches: 5. CDR3 size: 14 residues. The chain is built from TRBV27 and TRBJ2-2, with 7 bases aligning to TRBD1. The clonotype was recovered from a woman of 80 years or more with acute or convalescent COVID-19. Sample: peripheral blood. CDR3 DNA sequence: TGTGCCAGCAGTTCAGGGGGAACGCCCGGGGAGCTGTTTTTT. Translated, it gives CASSSGGTPGELFF.